Shown below are 19 T cell receptor beta chains from a single sample sequenced in a study of cytomegalovirus exposure and HLA in healthy donors. Both 60 Vbeta primers and 13 Jbeta primers went into the PCR. Libraries were prepared by immunoSEQ multiplex PCR; TCRdb keeps only in-frame clonotypes and omits some of them. Altogether over 85,000 clones are present, about four fifths being singletons, with the ten largest covering approximately 5.4%. Specimen: PBMCs. The receptors shown here come from a man aged 40-49 years in good health and CMV-seropositive.

The gene calls are TRBV6-5 and TRBJ1-1; D is perhaps TRBD1 (5 bases). Looked up from germline, CDR1 is MNHEY and CDR2 is SVGAGI. The CDR3 is 14 amino acids. V gave up 1 base and J gave up 6 bases, with 12 bases separating them. CDR3 sequence reads: CASSYFQGSSEAFF. CDR3 DNA sequence: TGTGCCAGCAGTTACTTCCAGGGATCTTCTGAAGCTTTCTTT.

V and J are TRBV13 and TRBJ2-7; 8 nucleotides line up with TRBD1. CDR1 and CDR2 from the germline V gene are PRHDT and FYEKMQ (reference sequence). Trimming at V came to 6 bases and at J to 2 bases, leaving 9 bases not matched to a gene. This CDR3 contains 15 residues. The chain's CDR3 is CASRNQGANPYEQYF. CDR3 DNA sequence: TGTGCCAGCAGGAACCAGGGGGCTAATCCCTACGAGCAGTACTTC.

The chain couples TRBV7-2 to TRBJ2-2; 7 bases are a match to TRBD2. CDR1 and CDR2 (germline): SGHTA, FQGNSA. V shed 5 bases and J 7 bases; nucleotides not matched to a gene: 13. This CDR3 is built from 16 residues. CDR3 protein: CASSPLGAGVNGELFF. The CDR3 DNA follows: TGTGCCAGCAGCCCCTTAGGTGCGGGAGTTAACGGGGAGCTGTTTTTT.

The chain employs TRBV19 and TRBJ2-7, with 9 bases identical to TRBD1. The V segment lost 5 bases and the J segment 7 bases; nucleotides outside the gene matches: 9. This CDR3 has 14 amino acids. Germline loops: CDR1 LNHDA, CDR2 SQIVND (reference sequence). CDR3 bases: TGTGCCAGTAGTCCTGGACAGGGGATGCGGGAGCAGTACTTC. Translated: CASSPGQGMREQYF.

The chain links TRBV5-1 to TRBJ2-7; D unclear. This CDR3 has 16 residues. V lost 0 bases, J lost 6 bases, and 19 bases lay in between. Per the germline V gene, CDR1 is SGHRS and CDR2 is YFSETQ. The CDR3 sequence: CASSLGSATTPLEQYF. The CDR3 DNA sequence: TGCGCCAGCAGCTTGGGATCTGCGACAACTCCCCTCGAGCAGTACTTC.

The chain combines TRBV5-1 with TRBJ2-7, with TRBD2 matching over 8 bases. Germline trimming cut 1 base from V and 2 bases from J; bases unmatched to any gene: 2. Per germline, CDR1 SGHRS and CDR2 YFSETQ. The CDR3 is 14 residues long. The CDR3 loop is CASSLTSGPYEQYF. CDR3 bases: TGCGCCAGCAGCTTGACTAGCGGACCCTACGAGCAGTACTTC.

The rearrangement links TRBV4-2 to TRBJ2-1; 11 nucleotides line up with TRBD2. This CDR3 has 16 residues. Trimming at V came to 0 bases and at J to 6 bases, leaving 4 bases not matched to a gene. Germline V gene lookup returns CDR1 LGHNA and CDR2 YNFKEQ. The CDR3 nucleotides are TGTGCCAGCAGCCAAGATTCTCTAGCGGGGGGCAATGAGCAGTTCTTC. Translated: CASSQDSLAGGNEQFF.

The chain links TRBV19 to TRBJ1-1, with D uncertain. This CDR3 spans 14 amino acids. V lost 2 bases, J lost 3 bases, and 10 bases lay in between. Germline V gene data show CDR1 as LNHDA and CDR2 as SQIVND (reference sequence). CDR3 DNA: TGTGCCAGTAGTATAAGAGGTTGGGACACTGAAGCTTTCTTT. Its protein is CASSIRGWDTEAFF.

The V call is TRBV18, the J call TRBJ2-5; D possibly corresponds to TRBD1 (5 bases). The J call could be wrong; TRBJ2-7 is a better fit for the DNA end. Germline V CDR1 and CDR2: KGHSH, LQKENI. The CDR3 extends over 13 amino acids. In DNA form, the CDR3 reads TGTGCCAGCTCACCCAAGGACACCTACGAGCAGTACTTC. This translates into CASSPKDTYEQYF.

About this clone itself: Germline and junction disagree at one end, which may indicate a read error. The rearrangement links TRBV2 to TRBJ1-1; unclear D gene. Per the germline V gene, CDR1 is SNHLY and CDR2 is FYNNEI. The CDR3 consists of 12 residues. The CDR3 DNA sequence: TGTGCCAGCAGTCTCCAGAACGCTGAAGCTTTCTTT. Protein product: CASSLQNAEAFF.

This chain joins TRBV6-5 and TRBJ1-5; possibly TRBD1 for D (6 bases). V was pared by 4 bases and J by 0 bases, with 13 bases between. The CDR3 is 16 residues long. The V gene's germline CDR1 is MNHEY and CDR2 SVGAGI. The CDR3 region has the DNA TGTGCCAGCAGTTGGGGCAGGGGCACTAGCAATCAGCCCCAGCATTTT. Amino acids: CASSWGRGTSNQPQHF.

This chain uses TRBV6-6 with TRBJ2-1; D possibly corresponds to TRBD1 (6 bases). V was trimmed by 5 bases and J by 4 bases, leaving 6 bases between them. From germline, CDR1 is MNHNY and CDR2 SVGAGI (reference sequence). This CDR3 is 12 amino acids long. The CDR3 bases are TGTGCCAGCAGTGACAGGTACAATGAGCAGTTCTTC. The encoded protein is CASSDRYNEQFF.

This clone was seen a few times. The rearrangement links TRBV6-5 to TRBJ1-5; no firm D call. The germline gives CDR1 MNHEY, CDR2 SVGAGI. CDR3 length: 14 amino acids. V was trimmed by 3 bases and J by 7 bases, leaving 13 bases between them. The CDR3 bases are TGTGCCAGCAGTTATTCAGGTCCGGGGCAGCCCCAGCATTTT. Translating gives CASSYSGPGQPQHF.

This chain connects TRBV18 to TRBJ2-7; 8 bases agree with TRBD1. This CDR3 spans 15 amino acids. Germline assignment: CDR1 KGHSH and CDR2 LQKENI. V gave up 3 bases and J gave up 0 bases; unmatched junction bases: 4. CDR3 coding DNA: TGTGCCAGCTCACCCGGGACAGGCCCCTCCTACGAGCAGTACTTC. This gives the protein CASSPGTGPSYEQYF. The full variable domain, with the rest looked up from reference TRBV18 and TRBJ2-7, is NAGVMQNPRHLVRRRGQEARLRCSPMKGHSHVYWYRQLPEEGLKFMVYLQKENIIDESGMPKERFSAEFPKEGPSILRIQQVVRGDSAAYFCASSPGTGPSYEQYFGPGTRLTVT.

This chain uses TRBV7-6 with TRBJ2-7, with D perhaps TRBD2 (6 bases). The CDR3 loop spans 13 amino acids. Germline V gene sequence: CDR1 SGHVS, CDR2 FNYEAQ. Trimming pared 5 bases from V and 2 bases from J, leaving 10 bases between. CDR3 loop: CASSTEGPYEQYF. The DNA of the CDR3 is TGTGCCAGCAGCACGGAGGGCCCCTACGAGCAGTACTTC.

The chain carries TRBV9 and TRBJ1-1, with 7 positions matching TRBD1. This CDR3 has 14 residues. The J segment lost 8 bases and the V segment lost 4 bases, leaving 11 bases of the junction unmatched. Germline-derived CDR1 and CDR2 are SGDLS and YYNGEE. CDR3 residues: CASSPSTGIPEAFF. CDR3 coding DNA: TGTGCCAGCAGCCCCTCGACAGGGATCCCCGAAGCTTTCTTT.

The chain employs TRBV5-1 and TRBJ2-1, with D perhaps matching TRBD2 (6 bases). Germline V gives CDR1 SGHRS, CDR2 YFSETQ. V was pared by 2 bases and J by 8 bases, with 11 bases between. This CDR3 region has 13 residues. The CDR3 is CASSFGGDDEQFF. CDR3 DNA: TGCGCCAGCAGCTTCGGAGGGGACGATGAGCAGTTCTTC.

The genes are TRBV6-1 and TRBJ1-2; D remains unclear. V lost 5 bases, J lost 3 bases, and 10 bases lay in between. Germline V gives CDR1 MNHNS, CDR2 SASEGT. The CDR3 spans 13 residues. The CDR3 spells CASSPGVDYGYTF. The CDR3, as DNA: TGTGCCAGCAGTCCGGGAGTGGACTATGGCTACACCTTC.

This chain joins TRBV27 and TRBJ2-7, with 9 bases matching TRBD2. The CDR3 has 14 residues. V lost 0 bases, J lost 4 bases, and 1 base stayed unmatched. CDR1 is MNHEY, CDR2 SMNVEV, per germline (reference sequence). CDR3 in DNA: TGTGCCAGCAGTTTATCGACTAGCGGATACGAGCAGTACTTC. It specifies CASSLSTSGYEQYF.